These T cell receptor beta chains were read from a single sample in a study of blood T cell repertoires in COVID-19. Assay: immunoSEQ multiplex PCR; the TCRdb copy retains only in-frame clones and omits some. This sample has under 350,000 clones; about 88% occur once, and the top ten carry around 3.6%. The sample comprised peripheral blood. Receptor source: a man aged 18 to 35 with active or convalescent COVID-19. CDR3s include the opening cysteine and the closing phenylalanine or tryptophan. A D gene is named only where the DNA matches it firmly. Rows give clone size only sometimes, using once, few, many, or a class for an expanded clone.

D gene	V gene	J gene	clone size	CDR3 protein	CDR3 DNA
-	TRBV7-3	TRBJ2-7	-	CASRLGCEQYF	TGTGCCAGCAGACTAGGTTGCGAGCAGTACTTC
-	TRBV7-2	TRBJ1-1	-	CASSPNRQEEAFF	TGTGCCAGCAGCCCCAACCGACAGGAAGAAGCTTTCTTT
-	TRBV29-1	TRBJ2-7	-	CSGGFGELYEQYF	TGCAGCGGAGGTTTTGGAGAACTCTACGAGCAGTACTTC
TRBD2	TRBV19	TRBJ2-1	-	CASSISASGYNEQFF	TGTGCCAGTAGTATTTCGGCTAGCGGATACAATGAGCAGTTCTTC
-	TRBV4-3	TRBJ1-5	few	CASSQDISVQPQHF	TGCGCCAGCAGCCAAGATATTTCAGTTCAGCCCCAGCATTTT
-	TRBV2	TRBJ1-4	-	CASRTGTSSEKLFF	TGTGCCAGCAGAACCGGGACATCTAGCGAAAAACTGTTTTTT
-	TRBV14	TRBJ1-3	-	CASQQNSGNTIYF	TGTGCCAGTCAACAGAACTCTGGAAACACCATATATTTT
TRBD1	TRBV11-2	TRBJ2-7	-	CASSGTGLWNEQYF	TGTGCCAGCAGCGGGACAGGGCTGTGGAACGAGCAGTACTTC
TRBD1	TRBV5-5	TRBJ2-5	once	CASSWPGTGVPGETQYF	TGTGCCAGCAGCTGGCCCGGGACAGGGGTCCCCGGGGAGACCCAGTACTTC
TRBD1	TRBV7-2	TRBJ1-2	-	CASSRDRGRGYTF	TGTGCCAGCAGCCGAGACAGGGGGCGCGGCTACACCTTC
TRBD1	TRBV6-2/TRBV6-3	TRBJ2-1	-	CASSPTGNEQFF	TGTGCCAGCAGCCCGACAGGGAATGAGCAGTTCTTC
TRBD2	TRBV9	TRBJ2-5	-	CASSLAGGPSWETQYF	TGTGCCAGCAGCTTAGCGGGGGGGCCTTCGTGGGAGACCCAGTACTTC
-	TRBV10-3	TRBJ2-3	-	CAISEPSTDTQYF	TGTGCCATCAGTGAGCCGAGCACAGATACGCAGTATTTT
TRBD1	TRBV5-1	TRBJ2-7	-	CASSLEVFRGMGEQYF	TGCGCCAGCAGCTTGGAAGTCTTCAGGGGGATGGGCGAGCAGTACTTC
TRBD2	TRBV5-6	TRBJ2-7	-	CASSSLSLAGGLSSYEQYF	TGTGCCAGCAGCTCGTTGTCCTTAGCGGGGGGGCTGAGCTCCTACGAGCAGTACTTC
TRBD1	TRBV23-1	TRBJ1-1	-	CASSPNRGQGSEAFF	TGCGCCAGCAGTCCAAATCGAGGACAGGGCTCTGAAGCTTTCTTT
-	TRBV29-1	TRBJ2-2	-	CSGGPQSVGELFF	TGCAGCGGCGGGCCCCAAAGTGTGGGGGAGCTGTTTTTT
-	TRBV5-8	TRBJ1-3	-	CASSAIWGGSSGNTIYF	TGTGCCAGCAGCGCCATATGGGGCGGAAGCTCTGGAAACACCATATATTTT
-	TRBV9	TRBJ1-1	-	CASSPHGGATEAFF	TGTGCCAGCAGCCCCCATGGGGGGGCTACTGAAGCTTTCTTT
-	TRBV6-5	TRBJ2-7	-	CAISPHRDIPYEQYF	TGTGCCATTTCGCCGCACAGGGATATTCCCTACGAGCAGTACTTC
-	TRBV5-5	TRBJ2-7	-	CASSTAPYEQYF	TGTGCCAGCAGCACAGCACCGTACGAGCAGTACTTC
TRBD1	TRBV28	TRBJ1-2	-	CASRTGSDYGYTF	TGTGCCAGCAGGACAGGGAGTGACTATGGCTACACCTTC
-	TRBV7-9	TRBJ2-3	-	CASILISGEDTQYF	TGTGCCAGCATTCTTATTAGCGGCGAAGATACGCAGTATTTT
-	TRBV19	TRBJ1-6	-	CASRPESGQSPLHF	TGTGCCAGTCGACCAGAGTCAGGCCAATCACCCCTCCACTTT
TRBD2	TRBV5-1	TRBJ2-1	-	CASSLSSGRPLDEQFF	TGCGCCAGCAGCTTATCAAGCGGGAGGCCCCTGGATGAGCAGTTCTTC
TRBD1	TRBV11-2	TRBJ2-3	-	CASSRMKDRVDGDTQYF	TGTGCCAGCAGCCGAATGAAGGACAGGGTCGACGGAGATACGCAGTATTTT
TRBD1	TRBV10-3	TRBJ1-5	-	CAIGTGENQPQHF	TGTGCCATCGGGACAGGGGAGAATCAGCCCCAGCATTTT
-	TRBV3-1/TRBV3-2	TRBJ2-5	-	CASSQNPRIVQETQYF	TGTGCCAGCAGCCAAAATCCGAGGATAGTCCAAGAGACCCAGTACTTC
TRBD1	TRBV10-3	TRBJ1-5	-	CAISKGTGVEMQPQHF	TGTGCCATCAGCAAAGGGACAGGGGTCGAAATGCAGCCCCAGCATTTT
-	TRBV7-3	TRBJ2-2	-	CASSLFSTDNTGELFF	TGTGCCAGCAGCTTATTTTCGACAGACAACACCGGGGAGCTGTTTTTT
-	TRBV24-1	TRBJ2-7	-	CATSDGTVEYEQYF	TGTGCCACCAGTGATGGTACAGTTGAGTACGAGCAGTACTTC
TRBD1	TRBV29-1	TRBJ1-3	once	CSVQTGANTIYF	TGCAGCGTTCAGACAGGGGCAAACACCATATATTTT
-	TRBV27	TRBJ2-5	-	CASSTGWETQYF	TGTGCCAGCAGTACAGGCTGGGAGACCCAGTACTTC
-	TRBV9	TRBJ1-4	-	CASSATGVNEKLFF	TGTGCCAGCAGCGCCACAGGTGTTAATGAAAAACTGTTTTTT
TRBD1	TRBV28	TRBJ1-2	many	CASNLDRGIRPSQPPNYGYTF	TGTGCCAGCAACCTAGACAGGGGGATTCGCCCTAGCCAACCTCCAAACTATGGCTACACCTTC
-	TRBV7-9	TRBJ1-6	-	CASSPGQPASPLHF	TGTGCCAGCAGCCCTGGACAGCCCGCTTCACCCCTCCACTTT
TRBD2	TRBV6-5	TRBJ2-3	-	CASSSPSGGRTDTQYF	TGTGCCAGCAGTTCCCCTAGCGGGGGCCGCACAGATACGCAGTATTTT
-	TRBV19	TRBJ1-1	few	CATQARVNTEAFF	TGTGCCACCCAAGCCCGGGTGAACACTGAAGCTTTCTTT
-	TRBV6-5	TRBJ1-1	once	CASSYSGGAMRTEAFF	TGTGCCAGCAGTTATTCTGGGGGCGCAATGAGGACTGAAGCTTTCTTT